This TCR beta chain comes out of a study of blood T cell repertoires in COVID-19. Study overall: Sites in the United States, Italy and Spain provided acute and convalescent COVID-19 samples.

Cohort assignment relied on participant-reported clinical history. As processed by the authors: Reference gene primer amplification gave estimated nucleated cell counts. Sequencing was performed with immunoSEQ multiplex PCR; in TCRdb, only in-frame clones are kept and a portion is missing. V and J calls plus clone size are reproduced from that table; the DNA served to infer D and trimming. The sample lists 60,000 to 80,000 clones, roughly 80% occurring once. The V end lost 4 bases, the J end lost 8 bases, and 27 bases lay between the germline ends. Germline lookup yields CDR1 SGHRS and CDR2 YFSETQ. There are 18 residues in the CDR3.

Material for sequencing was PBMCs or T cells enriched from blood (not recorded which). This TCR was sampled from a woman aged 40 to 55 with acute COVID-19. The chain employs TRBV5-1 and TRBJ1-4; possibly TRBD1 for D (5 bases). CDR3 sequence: CASSLKQGPGDSYEKLFF. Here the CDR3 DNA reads TGCGCCAGCAGCCTAAAACAAGGCCCGGGGGATTCCTACGAAAAACTGTTTTTT.